Presented here are 8 T cell receptor beta chains from one specimen sequenced in a study of T cell repertoires in ileal Crohn's disease. Sequenced by immunoSEQ multiplex PCR; TCRdb stores in-frame clones only, minus some. Among thousands of clones listed, around 80% were seen once. The source material was ileal tissue. The origin of the receptors is an adult with Crohn's disease.

The chain employs TRBV29-1 and TRBJ1-2; TRBD1 matches 8 bases. V shed 7 bases and J 8 bases; nucleotides not matched to a gene: 9. CDR1 SQVTM and CDR2 ANQGSEA come from the germline V gene. The CDR3 has 12 amino acids. The CDR3 DNA is TGCAGCGGAGACAGGGGCTATGACGGCTACACCTTC. Its translation is CSGDRGYDGYTF.

The gene calls are TRBV10-3 and TRBJ2-5; 7 nucleotides match TRBD2. The CDR3 runs to 15 residues. Germline lookup yields CDR1 ENHRY and CDR2 SYGVKD. V trimming: 3 bases; J trimming: 2 bases; junction bases outside the gene matches: 6. As DNA, the CDR3 is TGTGCCATCAGTGAAGGGCGGGGGTATCAAGAGACCCAGTACTTC. Encoded protein: CAISEGRGYQETQYF.

The rearrangement links TRBV4-1 to TRBJ2-7, with 11 bases matching TRBD2. The V gene end was trimmed by 1 base and the J gene end by 0 bases; junction bases not matched to a gene: 8. This CDR3 is built from 18 residues. Germline V gene data show CDR1 as MGHRA and CDR2 as YSYEKL. CDR3 sequence reads: CASSQGVAGGQSSYEQYF. Written as DNA, the CDR3 is TGCGCCAGCAGCCAAGGGGTAGCGGGGGGGCAAAGCTCCTACGAGCAGTACTTC.

This clone was seen a few times. Other DNA sequences in this sample translate to the same CDR3. The rearrangement joins TRBV29-1 to TRBJ1-2; D possibly corresponds to TRBD1 (6 bases). CDR1 and CDR2 from the germline V gene are SQVTM and ANQGSEA. V lost 6 bases and J 0 bases, leaving 11 bases between the germline ends. The CDR3 is 13 amino acids. CDR3 nucleotide sequence: TGCAGCGTGTGGACAGTTACTAACTATGGCTACACCTTC. This sequence encodes CSVWTVTNYGYTF.

Only a few counts were recorded for this clone. The V call is TRBV30, the J call TRBJ1-1; 8 bases are shared with TRBD1. The V segment lost 0 bases and the J segment 5 bases; nucleotides outside the gene matches: 5. Germline CDR1 reads GTSNPN; CDR2 reads SVGIG (reference sequence). This CDR3 contains 14 residues. The CDR3 loop reads CAWSVGTGGTEAFF. In nucleotides, the CDR3 is TGTGCCTGGAGTGTAGGGACAGGAGGAACTGAAGCTTTCTTT.

In nucleotides, the CDR3 is TGTGCCAGTAGTCTCCGCTCCGGGACAGGGACCCACTATGGCTACACCTTC. Translation: CASSLRSGTGTHYGYTF. J is TRBJ1-2 and V is TRBV19; 9 bases agree with TRBD1. Germline values: CDR1 LNHDA, CDR2 SQIVND (reference sequence). The CDR3 runs to 17 residues. With V trimmed by 5 bases and J by 3 bases, 13 bases remained unmatched.

The chain recombines TRBV30 with TRBJ1-2; weak D call: TRBD1 (6 bases). Germline CDR1 GTSNPN, CDR2 SVGIG (reference sequence). V was shortened by 6 bases and J by 5 bases, with 22 bases between the two germline ends. The CDR3 consists of 15 residues. DNA of the CDR3: TGTGCCTGCACAATAGGGACAACCACTCTATATGGCTACACCTTC. Its translation: CACTIGTTTLYGYTF.

The CDR3 reads CASIQVRLGQADYGYTF. CDR3 bases: TGTGCCAGCATCCAAGTGCGGCTGGGGCAGGCTGACTATGGCTACACCTTC. The rearrangement uses TRBV7-8 and TRBJ1-2; D possibly corresponds to TRBD1 (5 bases). Per germline, CDR1 SGHVS and CDR2 FQNEAQ. Between the trimmed V and J ends, which lost 7 bases and 3 bases, there was a span of 24 bases. CDR3 size: 17 residues.